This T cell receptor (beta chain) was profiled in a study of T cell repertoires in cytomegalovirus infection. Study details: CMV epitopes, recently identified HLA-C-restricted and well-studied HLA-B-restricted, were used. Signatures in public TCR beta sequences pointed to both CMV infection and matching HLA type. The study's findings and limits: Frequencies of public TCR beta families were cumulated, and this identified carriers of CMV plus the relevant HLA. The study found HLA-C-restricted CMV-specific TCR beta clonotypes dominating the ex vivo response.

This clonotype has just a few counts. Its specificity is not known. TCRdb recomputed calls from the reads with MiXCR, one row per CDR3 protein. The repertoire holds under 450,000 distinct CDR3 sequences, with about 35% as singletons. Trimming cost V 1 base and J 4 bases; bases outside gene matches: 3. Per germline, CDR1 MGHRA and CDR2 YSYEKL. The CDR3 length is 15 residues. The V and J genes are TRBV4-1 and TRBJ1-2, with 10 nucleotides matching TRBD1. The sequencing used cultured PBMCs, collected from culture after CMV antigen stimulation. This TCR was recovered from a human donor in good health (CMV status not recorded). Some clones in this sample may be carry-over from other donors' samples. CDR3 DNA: TGCGCCAGCAGCCAAGGAGGGACAGGGGTCTATGGCTACACCTTC. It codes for CASSQGGTGVYGYTF.